The sequence of this T cell receptor beta chain was determined in a study of regulatory T cells in long-lasting Graves disease (dated by TCRdb to about 2021). Some background on the complete study: Persistent Graves' disease was defined as antithyroid drug treatment for over 5 years with persistently positive TSH receptor autoantibodies. Patients with persistent Graves' disease were compared with patients with newly diagnosed Graves' disease using TCR sequencing and RNA sequencing of peripheral blood. The study was conducted in China and was registered as a clinical trial. A total of some 35 samples underwent TCR sequencing, from roughly 13 patients with persistent Graves' disease and approximately 20 patients with newly diagnosed Graves' disease. On average, persistent Graves' disease patients in the clinical cohort had been on antithyroid drugs for about 10 years. What the research found in general, with its limitations: The authors acknowledged the small sample size as a limitation that may reduce accuracy. TRBV28, TRBJ1-2 and TRBJ2-5 were preferentially used in persistent disease, while TRBV20-1 and TRBJ2-1 were favored in newly diagnosed disease. Peripheral blood alone was examined, since thyroid tissue, which constituted the primary lesion, could not be accessed. Sequencing and analysis were restricted to the TCR beta chain. More public clonotypes were shared among persistent patients (roughly 3,000) than among newly diagnosed patients (966). Persistent Graves' disease patients showed lower TCR Shannon entropy and fewer highly expanded clones than newly diagnosed patients, suggesting clonal expansion.

Library preparation was by multiplex PCR. Sequenced using an Illumina HiSeq 4000. To build TCR beta libraries, CDR3 regions were amplified by Arm-PCR using iRepertoire HTBI primers. Before sequencing, the PCR products underwent gel purification. In the paper's pipeline: Across samples, 62 TRBV and around 15 TRBJ segments were identified and used for gene usage analysis of CDR3 amino acid clonotypes. Filtered high-quality paired reads were merged into contigs using COPE and FqMerger. BLAST was used to align contigs to the IMGT TRBV, TRBD and TRBJ reference genes, and CDR3 was defined following IMGT. Any clonotype with a frequency above 0.1% was classified as a highly expanded clone. Shannon entropy was used to measure repertoire diversity, and the Gini coefficient was used to measure V-J evenness. Clonotypes shared by more than one individual were considered public. TCRdb ran its own pipeline on the public reads, namely fastp trimming at Q25 and MiXCR clone calling, and kept in-frame beta chains. Rows matching on CDR3 protein sequence are summarized as one entry with the most common DNA and genes. These V and J calls rely on TCRdb rather than the paper's analysis. Here the sample has about 470,000 distinct CDR3 sequences; about a fifth occur a single time. The top ten clonotypes cover under 9% of the sample.

The CDR3 runs 14 residues from the cysteine to the phenylalanine. Only the CDR3 part of the read is kept: 42 bases, read in frame from the first base. The germline V gene provides CDR1 MDHEN and CDR2 SYDVKM. V drops 5 bases and J drops 0 bases, leaving 10 bases in between. Points on this clonotype: The specificity of this receptor is unknown. No quality values exist for individual bases; no much larger clone is one base distant.

The intended sense of this specimen's time point label: persistent/refractory GD, antithyroid drugs over 5 years with positive TRAb. For both TCR sequencing and RNA sequencing, RNA was extracted from PBMCs using TRIzol. The diagnosis of Graves' disease was made according to American Thyroid Association guidelines. The patients came from an endocrinology department in Xi'an, China. Each patient gave about 9.1 milliliters of peripheral blood, collected in an EDTA anticoagulant tube. PBMCs were isolated by Ficoll Paque Plus density gradient separation without further T cell sorting. An Agilent 2100 Bioanalyzer and agarose gel were used to assess RNA quality, and a NanoDrop 2000 was used to measure RNA concentration.

The input for sequencing was peripheral blood mononuclear cells (PBMCs), taken when the disease was refractory, from a patient treated with antithyroid drugs. The source of this sequence is a female donor with Graves disease. The chain was built from TRBV28 and TRBJ2-5, with the D gene call left open. The CDR3 protein: CASSRVLYQETQYF. In nucleotide form, the sequence is TGTGCCAGCAGTAGGGTATTGTACCAAGAGACCCAGTACTTC. The CDR3, completed at both ends by the reference TRBV28 and TRBJ2-5 genes, gives the full variable domain DVKVTQSSRYLVKRTGEKVFLECVQDMDHENMFWYRQDPGLGLRLIYFSYDVKMKEKGDIPEGYSVSREKKERFSLILESASTNQTSMYLCASSRVLYQETQYFGPGTRLLVL.